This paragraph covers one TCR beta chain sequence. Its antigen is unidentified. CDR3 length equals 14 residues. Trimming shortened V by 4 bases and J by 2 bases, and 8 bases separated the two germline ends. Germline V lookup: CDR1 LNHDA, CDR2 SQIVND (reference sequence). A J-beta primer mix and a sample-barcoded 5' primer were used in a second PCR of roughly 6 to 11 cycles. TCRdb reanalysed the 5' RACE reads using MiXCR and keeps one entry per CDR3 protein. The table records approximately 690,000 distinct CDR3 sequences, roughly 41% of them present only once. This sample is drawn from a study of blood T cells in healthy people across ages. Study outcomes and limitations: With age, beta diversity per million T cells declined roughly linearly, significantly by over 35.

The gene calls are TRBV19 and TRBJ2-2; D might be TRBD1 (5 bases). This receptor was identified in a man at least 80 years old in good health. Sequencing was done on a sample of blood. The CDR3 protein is CASSRTRNTGELFF. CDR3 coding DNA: TGTGCCAGTAGTAGGACAAGAAACACCGGGGAGCTGTTTTTT.